This T cell receptor (beta chain) comes out of a study of shared clonotypes between healthy human individuals. This clone was seen a single time. The table came from immunoSEQ multiplex PCR; TCRdb's copy has only in-frame clones and leaves some out. Seen here are about 2,200,000 clones, about 93% observed once, and the top ten hold 1.5% to 2%. This CDR3 region has 15 residues. V was clipped by 2 bases and J by 2 bases; unmatched bases: 4. Germline CDR1 reads MGHRA; CDR2 reads YSYEKL. Naive CD8 cells were CD45RO-negative, positively selected for CCR7, excluding terminally differentiated effector memory CD45RA+ cells.

The sequence was collected from a man younger than 35 in good health. Some clones in this sample may be carry-over from other donors' samples. The chain has TRBV4-1 and TRBJ2-7; 9 nucleotides align to TRBD2. Sequenced input: naive CD8+ T cells from PBMCs. The CDR3 is CASSQIAGVAYEQYF. The CDR3 nucleotides are TGCGCCAGCAGCCAAATAGCGGGAGTTGCCTACGAGCAGTACTTC.